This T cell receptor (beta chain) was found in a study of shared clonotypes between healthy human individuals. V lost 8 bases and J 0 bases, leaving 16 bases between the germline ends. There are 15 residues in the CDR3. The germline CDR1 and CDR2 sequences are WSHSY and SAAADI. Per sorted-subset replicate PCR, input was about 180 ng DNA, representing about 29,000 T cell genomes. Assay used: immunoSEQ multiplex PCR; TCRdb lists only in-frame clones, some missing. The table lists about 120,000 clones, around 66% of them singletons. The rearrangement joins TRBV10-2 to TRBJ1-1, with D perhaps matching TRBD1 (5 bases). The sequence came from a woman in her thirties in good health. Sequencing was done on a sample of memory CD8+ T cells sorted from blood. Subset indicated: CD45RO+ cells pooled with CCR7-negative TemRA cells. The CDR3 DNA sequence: TGCGCCAGCTTTCTAGGAAGGGGCTTGAACACTGAAGCTTTCTTT. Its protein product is CASFLGRGLNTEAFF.